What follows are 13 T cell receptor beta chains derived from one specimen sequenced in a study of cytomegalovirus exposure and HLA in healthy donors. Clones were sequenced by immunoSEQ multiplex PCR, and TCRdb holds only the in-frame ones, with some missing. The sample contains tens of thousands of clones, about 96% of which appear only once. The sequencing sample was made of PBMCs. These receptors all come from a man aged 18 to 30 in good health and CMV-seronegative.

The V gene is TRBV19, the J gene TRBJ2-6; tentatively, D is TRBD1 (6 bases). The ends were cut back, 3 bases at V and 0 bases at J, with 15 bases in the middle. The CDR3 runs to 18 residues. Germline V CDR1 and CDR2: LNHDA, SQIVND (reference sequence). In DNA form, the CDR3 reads TGTGCCAGTAGTATCACAGGGACCCAGAGCTCTGGGGCCAACGTCCTGACTTTC. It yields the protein CASSITGTQSSGANVLTF.

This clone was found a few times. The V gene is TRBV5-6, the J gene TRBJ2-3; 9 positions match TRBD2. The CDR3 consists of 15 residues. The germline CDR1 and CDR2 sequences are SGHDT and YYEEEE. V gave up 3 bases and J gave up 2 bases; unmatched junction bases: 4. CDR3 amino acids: CASSWAGGPTDTQYF. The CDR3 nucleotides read TGTGCCAGCAGCTGGGCGGGAGGGCCCACAGATACGCAGTATTTT.

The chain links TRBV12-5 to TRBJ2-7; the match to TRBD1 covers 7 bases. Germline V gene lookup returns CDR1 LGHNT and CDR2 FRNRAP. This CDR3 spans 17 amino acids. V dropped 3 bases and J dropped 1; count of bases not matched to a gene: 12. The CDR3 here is CASGFYPGQRFSYEQYF. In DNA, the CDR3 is TGTGCTAGTGGTTTCTACCCGGGACAGAGGTTTTCCTACGAGCAGTACTTC.

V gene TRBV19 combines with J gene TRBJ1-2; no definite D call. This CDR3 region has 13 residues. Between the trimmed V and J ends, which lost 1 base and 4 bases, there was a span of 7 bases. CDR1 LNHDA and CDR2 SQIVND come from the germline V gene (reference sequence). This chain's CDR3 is CASSIGEGYGYTF. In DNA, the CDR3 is TGTGCCAGTAGTATAGGGGAGGGCTATGGCTACACCTTC.

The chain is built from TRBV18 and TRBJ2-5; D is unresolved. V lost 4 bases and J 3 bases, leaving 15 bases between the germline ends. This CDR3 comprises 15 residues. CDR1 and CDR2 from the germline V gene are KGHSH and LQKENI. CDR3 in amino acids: CASSLMAPREETQYF. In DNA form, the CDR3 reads TGTGCCAGCTCACTCATGGCCCCTCGGGAAGAGACCCAGTACTTC.

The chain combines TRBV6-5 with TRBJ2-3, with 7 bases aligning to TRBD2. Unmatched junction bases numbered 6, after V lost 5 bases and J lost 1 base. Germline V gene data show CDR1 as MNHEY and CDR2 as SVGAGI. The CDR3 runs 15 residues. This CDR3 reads CASSRGLAGTDTQYF. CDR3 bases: TGTGCCAGCAGTAGAGGGCTAGCGGGCACAGATACGCAGTATTTT.

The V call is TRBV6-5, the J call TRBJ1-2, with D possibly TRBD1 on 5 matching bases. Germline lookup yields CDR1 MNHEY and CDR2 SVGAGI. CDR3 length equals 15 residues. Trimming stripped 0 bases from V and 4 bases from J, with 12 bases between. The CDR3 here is CASSYSAGLGYGYTF. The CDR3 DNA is TGTGCCAGCAGTTACTCTGCAGGGCTCGGCTATGGCTACACCTTC.

CDR3 sequence: CASSSGQGSYEQYF. The CDR3 DNA reads TGTGCCAGCAGCTCCGGACAGGGGTCCTACGAGCAGTACTTC. J is TRBJ2-7 and V is TRBV13, with 9 bases that match TRBD1. In germline, CDR1 is PRHDT, CDR2 FYEKMQ (reference sequence). This CDR3 is built from 14 residues. V trimming: 4 bases; J trimming: 1 base; junction bases outside the gene matches: 2.

The CDR3 coding sequence is TGTGCCAGCAGTTTTCGGGCAGACTATTACAATGAGCAGTTCTTC. Its translation: CASSFRADYYNEQFF. The J gene is TRBJ2-1, the V gene TRBV27; D might be TRBD2 (5 bases). The CDR3 contains 15 residues. V dropped 3 bases and J dropped 4 bases, with 13 bases sitting between them. The V gene's germline CDR1 is MNHEY and CDR2 SMNVEV (reference sequence).

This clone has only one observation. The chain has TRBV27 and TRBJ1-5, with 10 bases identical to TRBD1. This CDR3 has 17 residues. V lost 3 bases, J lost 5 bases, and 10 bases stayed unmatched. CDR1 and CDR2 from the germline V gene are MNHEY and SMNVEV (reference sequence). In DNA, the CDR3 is TGTGCCAGCAGTTTGACGGTCGGGACAGGGGCTCATCAGCCCCAGCATTTT. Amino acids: CASSLTVGTGAHQPQHF.

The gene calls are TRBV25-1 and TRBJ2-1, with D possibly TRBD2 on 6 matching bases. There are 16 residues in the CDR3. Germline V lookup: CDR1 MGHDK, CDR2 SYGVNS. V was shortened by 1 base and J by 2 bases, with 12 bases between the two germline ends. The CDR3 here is CASSELEGNPYNEQFF. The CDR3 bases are TGTGCCAGCAGTGAATTGGAGGGGAATCCCTACAATGAGCAGTTCTTC. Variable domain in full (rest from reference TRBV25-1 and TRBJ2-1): EADIYQTPRYLVIGTGKKITLECSQTMGHDKMYWYQQDPGMELHLIHYSYGVNSTEKGDLSSESTVSRIRTEHFPLTLESARPSHTSQYLCASSELEGNPYNEQFFGPGTRLTVL.

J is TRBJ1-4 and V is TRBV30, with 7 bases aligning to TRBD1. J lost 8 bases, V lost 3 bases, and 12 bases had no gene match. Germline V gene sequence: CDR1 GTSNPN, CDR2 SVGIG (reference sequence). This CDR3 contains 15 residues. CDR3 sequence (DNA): TGTGCCTGGAGCGGGTACCAGGGGGGAGGAGAAAAACTGTTTTTT. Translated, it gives CAWSGYQGGGEKLFF.

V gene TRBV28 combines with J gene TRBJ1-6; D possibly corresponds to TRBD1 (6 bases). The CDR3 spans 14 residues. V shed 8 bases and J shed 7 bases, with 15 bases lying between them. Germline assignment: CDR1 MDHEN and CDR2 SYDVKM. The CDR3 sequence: CASWAPGGNSPLHF. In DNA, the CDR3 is TGTGCCAGCTGGGCTCCGGGGGGCAATTCACCCCTCCACTTT.